This T cell receptor beta chain was recovered during a study of OX40 agonist ivuxolimab in advanced cancers. Whole-study context: Prior anti-PD-1, anti-PD-L1 or anti-CTLA-4 therapy was allowed; about 39% had some. Study-level results: Several nonresponders also turned out to have low normalized T-cell clonal expansion. Clonal expansion from baseline to week 6 occurred in both CD4+ and CD8+ T cells. Clonal expansion among partial responders at 0.1-3.0 mg/kg ranked near the lowest.

Here immunoSEQ multiplex PCR was the method, and the copy in TCRdb shows in-frame clones only, minus some. The sample gives fewer than 95,000 clones, approximately 84% of which show up once; around 0.45% is in the top ten. The CDR3 runs 13 residues. Trimming removed 4 bases from V and 5 bases from J; junction bases left unmatched: 5. Looked up from germline, CDR1 is SGHDT and CDR2 is YYEEEE. As regards this clone: As yet, its antigen is unknown.

The J gene is TRBJ2-7, the V gene TRBV5-6, with 8 bases matching TRBD1. The source of this sequence is an adult with an advanced solid tumor such as melanoma, head and neck, liver or kidney cancer. This specimen was CD4+ or CD8+ T cells sorted from blood, taken in a trial of the OX40 agonist ivuxolimab. The DNA for the CDR3 is TGTGCCAGCAGCCCGGACAGGGTTCACGAGCAGTACGTC. It is translated as CASSPDRVHEQYV.